This T cell receptor (beta chain) is from a study of blood T cell repertoires in COVID-19. Study summary: Some COVID-19 samples were acute and others convalescent; all came from the United States, Italy and Spain. T cells, B-cell-depleted T cells, or PBMCs supplied cDNA or gDNA.

As originally analysed: Nucleated cell number was recorded as an estimate derived from reference gene primer amplification. The assay was immunoSEQ multiplex PCR, and TCRdb's table has in-frame clones only and misses some. That table furnishes V, J and clone size, whereas the DNA furnished D and trimming. The sample has approximately 500,000 clones; 89% are singletons. CDR1 is LGHNT and CDR2 is FRNRAP in the germline V gene. V lost 6 bases to trimming and J lost 6 bases; unmatched junction nucleotides: 5. CDR3 length: 13 amino acids. The TCR was taken from a man aged 18 to 30 with COVID-19, enrolled during active disease. J is TRBJ2-3 and V is TRBV12-5; 8 nucleotides align to TRBD1. The specimen sequenced was peripheral blood. In DNA form, the CDR3 reads TGTGCTAGTGGACCAGGGGGCGGGGATACGCAGTATTTT. Translating gives CASGPGGGDTQYF.